This T cell receptor beta chain appears in the sequencing data of a study of blood T cell repertoires in COVID-19. The overall study: COVID-19 samples collected from the United States, Italy and Spain covered acute and convalescent phases. Sources were T cells, B-cell-depleted T cells, or PBMCs; the material itself was cDNA or gDNA.

The germline V gene has CDR1 SGHTA and CDR2 FQGTGA. CDR3 size: 15 residues. Germline trimming cut 1 base from V and 7 bases from J; bases unmatched to any gene: 5. In the authors' workflow: Amplification from reference gene primers served as the basis for estimated nucleated cell counts. The protocol was immunoSEQ multiplex PCR, while the TCRdb copy is restricted to in-frame clones and leaves out a portion. V, J and clone size were drawn from that table, and D and trimming were deduced from the DNA. The sample records about 61,000 clones, around 88% being singletons. The chain combines TRBV7-3 with TRBJ2-1; 9 nucleotides line up with TRBD2. Specimen: peripheral blood. The TCR comes from a human donor in a cohort sampled during active COVID-19. The CDR3 DNA is TGTGCCAGCAGCTTAAATAGCGGGAGTATAAATGAGCAGTTCTTC. This encodes CASSLNSGSINEQFF.